This T cell receptor beta chain is drawn from a study of tumor and adjacent non-tumor tissue in lung cancer. Study in general: The patients, around 9 men and roughly 5 women, were 31 to 76 with stage I to III disease. Each sample yielded about 4.17 million productive TCRbeta reads on average. Study-wide findings and caveats: TCR diversity was significantly greater in tumor than normal lung tissue.

TCRbeta libraries were built with three rounds of nested PCR, modified from ARM-PCR. MiXCR, run by TCRdb on the multiplex PCR reads, gives a single entry per CDR3 protein. The sample consists of under 95,000 distinct CDR3 sequences, just over 65% of them appearing once. In regard to this clonotype: Its specificity is not known. The junction shows a germline mismatch at one end, possibly a read error.

Germline loops: CDR1 MNHEY, CDR2 SVGAGI. The CDR3 spans 15 residues. The template was RNA from unsorted bulk tissue. Sequencing was performed on lung tumor tissue. This sequence originates from a man aged 55 to 69 with non-small cell lung cancer. The rearrangement joins TRBV6-5 to TRBJ2-3; 7 bases agree with TRBD2. The CDR3 nucleotides read TGTGCCAGCAGTTACTGCGGGAGTGACACAGATAAGCAGTATTTT. Protein: CASSYCGSDTDKQYF.